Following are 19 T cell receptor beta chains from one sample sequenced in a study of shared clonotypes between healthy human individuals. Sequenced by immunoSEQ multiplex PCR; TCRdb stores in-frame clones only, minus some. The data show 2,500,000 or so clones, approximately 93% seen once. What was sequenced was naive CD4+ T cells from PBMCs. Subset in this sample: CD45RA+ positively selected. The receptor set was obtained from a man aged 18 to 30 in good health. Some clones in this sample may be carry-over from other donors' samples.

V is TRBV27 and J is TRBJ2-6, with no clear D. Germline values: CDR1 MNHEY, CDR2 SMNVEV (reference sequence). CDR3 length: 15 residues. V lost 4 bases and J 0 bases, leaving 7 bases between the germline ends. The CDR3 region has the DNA TGTGCCAGCAGTTGGACCCCCTCTGGGGCCAACGTCCTGACTTTC. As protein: CASSWTPSGANVLTF.

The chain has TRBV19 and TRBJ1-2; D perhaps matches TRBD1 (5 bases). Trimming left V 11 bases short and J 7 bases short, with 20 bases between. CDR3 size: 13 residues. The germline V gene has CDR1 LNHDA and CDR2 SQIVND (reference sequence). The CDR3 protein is CAARGAGWSGYTF. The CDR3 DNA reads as TGTGCCGCTCGGGGCGCGGGATGGAGTGGCTACACCTTC.

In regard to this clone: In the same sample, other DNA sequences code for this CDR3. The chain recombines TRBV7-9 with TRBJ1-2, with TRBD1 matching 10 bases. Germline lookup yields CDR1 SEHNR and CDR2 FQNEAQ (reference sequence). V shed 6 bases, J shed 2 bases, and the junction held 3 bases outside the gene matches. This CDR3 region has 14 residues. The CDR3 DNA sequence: TGTGCCAGCAGTTTGACAGGGGGCAACTATGGCTACACCTTC. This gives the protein CASSLTGGNYGYTF.

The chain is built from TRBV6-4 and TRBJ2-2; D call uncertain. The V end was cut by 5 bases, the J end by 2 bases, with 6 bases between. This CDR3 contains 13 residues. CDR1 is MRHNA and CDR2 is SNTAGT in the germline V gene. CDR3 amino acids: CASSSRNTGELFF. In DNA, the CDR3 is TGTGCCAGCAGTAGCCGAAACACCGGGGAGCTGTTTTTT.

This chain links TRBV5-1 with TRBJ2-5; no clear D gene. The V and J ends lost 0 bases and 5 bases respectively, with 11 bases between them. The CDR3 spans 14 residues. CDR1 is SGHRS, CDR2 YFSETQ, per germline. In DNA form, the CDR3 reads TGCGCCAGCAGCTTGGTCAGTAGTTTGGAGACCCAGTACTTC. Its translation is CASSLVSSLETQYF.

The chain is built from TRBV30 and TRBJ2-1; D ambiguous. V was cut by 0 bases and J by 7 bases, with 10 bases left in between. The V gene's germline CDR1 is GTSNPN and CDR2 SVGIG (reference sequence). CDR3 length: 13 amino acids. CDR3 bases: TGTGCCTGGAGTGTAACGGGCCGTAATGAGCAGTTCTTC. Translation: CAWSVTGRNEQFF.

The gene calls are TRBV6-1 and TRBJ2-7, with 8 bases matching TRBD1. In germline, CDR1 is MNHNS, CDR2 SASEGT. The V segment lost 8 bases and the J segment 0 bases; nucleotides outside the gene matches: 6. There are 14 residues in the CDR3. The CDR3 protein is CASHPGQDSYEQYF. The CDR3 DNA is TGTGCCAGCCACCCGGGACAGGACTCCTACGAGCAGTACTTC.

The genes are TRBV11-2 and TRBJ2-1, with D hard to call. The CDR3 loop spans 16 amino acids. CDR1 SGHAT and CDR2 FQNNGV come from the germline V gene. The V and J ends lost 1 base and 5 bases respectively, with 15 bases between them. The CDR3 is CASSLVGTRGNNEQFF. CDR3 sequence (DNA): TGTGCCAGCAGCTTAGTTGGTACACGTGGAAACAATGAGCAGTTCTTC.

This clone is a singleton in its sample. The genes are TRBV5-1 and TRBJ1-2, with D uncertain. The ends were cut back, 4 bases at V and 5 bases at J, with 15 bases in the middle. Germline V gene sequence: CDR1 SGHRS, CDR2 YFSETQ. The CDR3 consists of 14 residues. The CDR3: CASSANGEGYGYTF. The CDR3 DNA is TGCGCCAGCAGCGCCAACGGGGAGGGTTATGGCTACACCTTC.

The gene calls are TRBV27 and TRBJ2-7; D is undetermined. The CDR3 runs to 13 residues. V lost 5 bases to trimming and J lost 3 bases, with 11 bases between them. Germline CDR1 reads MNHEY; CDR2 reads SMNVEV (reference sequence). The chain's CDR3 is CASSIGRFYEQYF. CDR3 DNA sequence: TGTGCCAGCAGTATCGGCCGGTTCTACGAGCAGTACTTC.

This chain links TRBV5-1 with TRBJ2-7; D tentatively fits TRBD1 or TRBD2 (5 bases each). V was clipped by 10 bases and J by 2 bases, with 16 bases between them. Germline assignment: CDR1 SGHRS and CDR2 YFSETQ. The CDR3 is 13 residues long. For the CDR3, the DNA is TGCGCCGGGGGATACCCAGCGGCCTACGAGCAGTACTTC. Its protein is CAGGYPAAYEQYF.

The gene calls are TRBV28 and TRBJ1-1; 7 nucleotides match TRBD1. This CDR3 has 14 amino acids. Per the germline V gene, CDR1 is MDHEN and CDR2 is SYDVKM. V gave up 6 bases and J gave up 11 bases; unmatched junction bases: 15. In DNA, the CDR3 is TGTGCCAGCAGCCGCTGGACAGGACACATGGGGGCTTTCTTT. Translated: CASSRWTGHMGAFF.

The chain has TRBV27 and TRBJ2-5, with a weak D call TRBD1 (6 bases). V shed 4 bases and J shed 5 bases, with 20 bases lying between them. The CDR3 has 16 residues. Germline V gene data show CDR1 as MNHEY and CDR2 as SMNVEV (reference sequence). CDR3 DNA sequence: TGTGCCAGCAGTTCCGACCGGGACACACTCCCGGAGACCCAGTACTTC. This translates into CASSSDRDTLPETQYF.

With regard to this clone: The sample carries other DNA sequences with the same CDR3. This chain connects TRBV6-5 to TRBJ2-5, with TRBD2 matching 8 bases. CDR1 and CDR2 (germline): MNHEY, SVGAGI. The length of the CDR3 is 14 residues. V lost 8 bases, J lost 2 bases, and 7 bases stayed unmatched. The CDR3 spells CASRTSGAQETQYF. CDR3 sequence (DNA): TGTGCCAGCCGTACTAGCGGTGCACAAGAGACCCAGTACTTC.

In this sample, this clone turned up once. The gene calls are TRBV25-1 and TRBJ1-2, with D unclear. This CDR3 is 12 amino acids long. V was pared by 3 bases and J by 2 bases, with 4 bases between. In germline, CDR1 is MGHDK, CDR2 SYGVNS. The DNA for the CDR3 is TGTGCCAGCAGTGACCGGAACTATGGCTACACCTTC. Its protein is CASSDRNYGYTF.

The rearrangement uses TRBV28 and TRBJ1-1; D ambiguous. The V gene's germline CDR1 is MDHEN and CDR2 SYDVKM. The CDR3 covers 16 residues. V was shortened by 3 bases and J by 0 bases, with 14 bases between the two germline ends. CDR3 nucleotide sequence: TGTGCCAGCAGTTTCGGAGACGGCCGGGTGAACACTGAAGCTTTCTTT. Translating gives CASSFGDGRVNTEAFF.

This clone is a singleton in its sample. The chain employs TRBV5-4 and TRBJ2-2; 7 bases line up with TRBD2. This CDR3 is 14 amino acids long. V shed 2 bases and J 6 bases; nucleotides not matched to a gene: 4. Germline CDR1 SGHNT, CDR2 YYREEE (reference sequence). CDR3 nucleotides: TGTGCCAGCAGCTTAAATCGGGGGGCCGGGGAGCTGTTTTTT. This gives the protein CASSLNRGAGELFF.

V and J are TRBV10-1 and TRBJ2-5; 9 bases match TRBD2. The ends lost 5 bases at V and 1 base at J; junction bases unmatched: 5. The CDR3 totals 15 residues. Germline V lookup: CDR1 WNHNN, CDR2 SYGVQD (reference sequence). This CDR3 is CASSLGTSPQETQYF. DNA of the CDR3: TGCGCCAGCAGTCTAGGGACTAGCCCCCAAGAGACCCAGTACTTC.

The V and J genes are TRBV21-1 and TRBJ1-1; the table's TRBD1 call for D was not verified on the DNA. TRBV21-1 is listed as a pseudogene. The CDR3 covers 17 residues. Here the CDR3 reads CASSKEGTGGQNTEAFF. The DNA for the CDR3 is TGTGCCAGCAGCAAAGAGGGGACAGGGGGTCAGAACACTGAAGCTTTCTTT.